One TCR beta chain is described in this entry. Its antigen is as yet unknown. The data were obtained in a study of T cell responses to AZD1222 COVID-19 vaccine. Overall study context: Second-dose intervals near 4 or 12 weeks were combined.

There are 14 residues in the CDR3. The germline CDR1 and CDR2 sequences are SGHNT and YYREEE (reference sequence). The ends lost 4 bases at V and 7 bases at J; junction bases unmatched: 8. Clones were read by immunoSEQ multiplex PCR, and TCRdb kept only the in-frame ones, dropping some. The data contain 120,000 or so clones, 87% of them singletons. General observations from the study: In all cases, repertoires were sampled only after the peak T cell response. Spike-specific TCR depth and breadth grew after two AZD1222 doses. Possibly, clonal diversity was underestimated; donors were largely white British and included more females.

This chain joins TRBV5-4 and TRBJ2-1; 7 positions agree with TRBD2. This sequence was found in an adult in good health. The source material was peripheral blood, sampled on day 0 of AZD1222 vaccination. Here the CDR3 reads CASSPGLTENEQFF. The CDR3, as DNA: TGTGCCAGCAGCCCGGGACTAACCGAGAATGAGCAGTTCTTC.